The TCR beta chain under discussion was sequenced for a study of neurological immune-mediated disorders. Trimming took 0 bases from V and 8 from J, leaving 16 bases between them. The CDR3 extends over 15 amino acids. Germline CDR1 reads LGHDT; CDR2 reads YNNKEL (reference sequence). Healthy controls comprised blood bank volunteers in Maryland, USA. For the sorted libraries, 950,000 to 1,000,000 CD4+ or CD8+ T cells were used. This clonotype was seen ten or more times. The antigen remains unidentified. Overall study results and limits: Multiple sclerosis, the disease with the least TCR clonal expansion, fell below healthy controls, whereas HTLV-1-associated myelopathy showed the most. None of the CDR3 amino acid sequences of expanded clones were shared across subjects, and this suggested private repertoires in all groups.

MiXCR, run by TCRdb on the 5' RACE reads, gives a single entry per CDR3 protein. The sample contains about 38,000 distinct CDR3 sequences, roughly 4.8% of which appear only once. The sequence was obtained from a young man in good health. The chain is built from TRBV3-1 and TRBJ1-2; perhaps TRBD1 as D (5 bases). The sequenced sample was CD4+ T cells from blood. The CDR3 protein is CASSQDEGRTRGYTF. In DNA form, the CDR3 reads TGTGCCAGCAGCCAAGATGAGGGACGGACGAGGGGCTACACCTTC.